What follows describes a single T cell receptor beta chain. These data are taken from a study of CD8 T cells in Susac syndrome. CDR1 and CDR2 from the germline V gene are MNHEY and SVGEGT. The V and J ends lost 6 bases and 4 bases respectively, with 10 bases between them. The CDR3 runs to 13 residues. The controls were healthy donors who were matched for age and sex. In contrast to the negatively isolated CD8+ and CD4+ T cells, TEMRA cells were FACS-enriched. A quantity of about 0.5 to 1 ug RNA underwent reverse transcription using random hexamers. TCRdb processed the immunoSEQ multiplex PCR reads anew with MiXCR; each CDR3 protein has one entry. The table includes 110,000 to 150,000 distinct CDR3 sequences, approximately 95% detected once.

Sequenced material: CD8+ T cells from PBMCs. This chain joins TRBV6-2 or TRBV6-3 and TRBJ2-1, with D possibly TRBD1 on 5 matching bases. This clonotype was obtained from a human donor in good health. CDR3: CASRGLEYNEQFF. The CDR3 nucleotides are TGTGCCAGCAGGGGGCTTGAGTACAATGAGCAGTTCTTC.